This T cell receptor (beta chain) derives from a study of shared clonotypes between healthy human individuals. Study-wide context: CD4 naive cells filled three plates per donor, CD4 memory three, CD8 naive two and CD8 memory one.

Germline CDR1 is LNHDA and CDR2 is SQIVND (reference sequence). The CDR3 contains 12 residues. The naive CD8 population came from CD45RO-negative cells selected for CCR7, without terminally differentiated effector memory CD45RA+ cells. Method: immunoSEQ multiplex PCR; TCRdb's copy keeps in-frame clones and lacks some. The sample yields millions of clones, roughly 91% seen once. This clone was detected a few times. A read error may produce the germline difference seen at one junction end. This TCR was recovered from a man between 18 and 29 years old in good health. Some clones in this sample may be carry-over from other donors' samples. Source material: naive CD8+ T cells from PBMCs. This sequence joins TRBV19 and TRBJ1-1; D is uncertain. CDR3 nucleotides: TGTGCCAGTAGGATAGGTGTCACTGAAGCTTTCTTT. Amino acids: CASRIGVTEAFF. The full variable domain, in which reference TRBV19 and TRBJ1-1 provide the parts outside the CDR3, is DGGITQSPKYLFRKEGQNVTLSCEQNLNHDAMYWYRQDPGQGLRLIYYSQIVNDFQKGDIAEGYSVSREKKESFPLTVTSAQKNPTAFYLCASRIGVTEAFFGQGTRLTVV.